This T cell receptor (beta chain) was captured in a study of T cell repertoires in cytomegalovirus infection. TCRdb ran MiXCR on the reads and lists one entry per CDR3 protein. The data hold around 280,000 distinct CDR3 sequences, with about 8.8% observed a single time. In germline, CDR1 is SQVTM, CDR2 ANQGSEA. The J segment lost 9 bases and the V segment lost 6 bases, leaving 6 bases of the junction unmatched. This CDR3 has 13 amino acids. Notes on the study in general: The ex vivo response showed dominance by HLA-C-restricted CMV-specific TCR beta clonotypes. CMV carriers having the relevant HLA were flagged by cumulative public TCR beta family frequency.

Notes on this clonotype: The antigen is not known.

Material: PBMCs. The chain combines TRBV29-1 with TRBJ2-1; 12 bases are shared with TRBD1. The TCR was taken from a human donor in good health (CMV status not recorded). Some clones in this sample may be carry-over from other donors' samples. The CDR3 coding sequence is TGCAGCGTGGAGGGACAGGGGGCTGGTGAGCAGTTCTTC. This gives the protein CSVEGQGAGEQFF.